This is a list of T cell receptor beta chains from one sample in a study of T cell responses to AZD1222 COVID-19 vaccine. Some clones are missing from TCRdb's copy, which holds only in-frame ones; the method was immunoSEQ multiplex PCR. Of more than 95,000 clones in the sample, about 91% were seen once. The starting material was peripheral blood, obtained on day 0 of AZD1222 vaccination. All receptors come from an adult in good health. CDR3s include the opening cysteine and the closing phenylalanine or tryptophan. Each record gives: clone size, J gene, D gene, V gene, CDR3 DNA, CDR3 protein. A D gene is named only where the DNA matches it firmly. The size entry is marked missing in some rows and otherwise reads once, few, many or a size class.

size: NA; J: TRBJ2-7; D: TRBD1; V: TRBV5-6; DNA: TGTGCCAGCAGCTTGGGCGACAGGGGCTACGAGCAGTACTTC; CDR3: CASSLGDRGYEQYF
size: NA; J: TRBJ2-5; D: NA; V: TRBV10-3; DNA: TGTGCCACCGGTGTGTCGGAGACCCAGTACTTC; CDR3: CATGVSETQYF
size: NA; J: TRBJ2-2; D: NA; V: TRBV7-9; DNA: TGTGCCAGCAGTAGGGGACAGAACACCGGGGAGCTGTTTTTT; CDR3: CASSRGQNTGELFF
size: NA; J: TRBJ2-3; D: NA; V: TRBV12-5; DNA: TGTGCTAGTGGTTTACTAGGCAGGCTTAGCACAGATACGCAGTATTTT; CDR3: CASGLLGRLSTDTQYF
size: NA; J: TRBJ1-4; D: NA; V: TRBV3-1/TRBV3-2; DNA: TGTGCCAGCAGCCATGAAGGGCGCAAACTGTTTTTT; CDR3: CASSHEGRKLFF
size: NA; J: TRBJ2-7; D: NA; V: TRBV6-1; DNA: TGTGCCAGCAGTGAAGAATTGGAGTGGGGGACCTACGAGCAGTACTTC; CDR3: CASSEELEWGTYEQYF
size: NA; J: TRBJ2-7; D: NA; V: TRBV12-5; DNA: TGTGCTAGTGGTTTGAGGGTTGACGAGCAGTACTTC; CDR3: CASGLRVDEQYF
size: NA; J: TRBJ1-5; D: NA; V: TRBV25-1; DNA: TGTGCCAGCAGTGACGGAGGGGCTTTCAATCAGCCCCAGCATTTT; CDR3: CASSDGGAFNQPQHF
size: NA; J: TRBJ2-1; D: TRBD1; V: TRBV25-1; DNA: TGTGCCAGCAGGAGCAGATCGGGACAGGGTTCCTACAATGAGCAGTTCTTC; CDR3: CASRSRSGQGSYNEQFF
size: NA; J: TRBJ2-1; D: TRBD2; V: TRBV19; DNA: TGTGCCAGTAGTATTCTAGCGGGACCCACCTCCTACAATGAGCAGTTCTTC; CDR3: CASSILAGPTSYNEQFF
size: NA; J: TRBJ2-5; D: NA; V: TRBV5-1; DNA: TGCGCCAGCAGCCACAGGGAGTGGGTTGAGCGAGAGACCCAGTACTTC; CDR3: CASSHREWVERETQYF
size: once; J: TRBJ1-2; D: NA; V: TRBV30; DNA: TGTGCCTGGGACCGCAACTATGGCTACACCTTC; CDR3: CAWDRNYGYTF
size: NA; J: TRBJ2-7; D: NA; V: TRBV19; DNA: TGTGCCAGTAGCTACGGGAAGCGCTACGAGCAGTACTTC; CDR3: CASSYGKRYEQYF
size: once; J: TRBJ2-1; D: NA; V: TRBV14; DNA: TGTGCCAGCAGCCAAGATAGGTGGGCTAGTGGGGGGCAGAGCTCCTACAATGAGCAGTTCTTC; CDR3: CASSQDRWASGGQSSYNEQFF
size: NA; J: TRBJ2-1; D: TRBD1; V: TRBV5-1; DNA: TGCGCCAGCAGCTCGGGAGGCGGACAGGGGGCGCAGAATGAGCAGTTCTTC; CDR3: CASSSGGGQGAQNEQFF
size: NA; J: TRBJ1-1; D: NA; V: TRBV7-9; DNA: TGTGCCAGCAGCTCGGGCCCCGGGACAGAAGCTTTCTTT; CDR3: CASSSGPGTEAFF
size: NA; J: TRBJ1-6; D: TRBD1; V: TRBV18; DNA: TGTGCCAGCTCCAGGACAGGGCTAGCCGATAATAATTCACCCCTCCACTTT; CDR3: CASSRTGLADNNSPLHF
size: NA; J: TRBJ2-5; D: TRBD1; V: TRBV5-1; DNA: TGCGCCAGCAGCTACCCACAGGGGTATGGAGAGACCCAGTACTTC; CDR3: CASSYPQGYGETQYF
size: NA; J: TRBJ2-1; D: TRBD2; V: TRBV7-3; DNA: TGTGCCAGCAGCTGGACTAGCGGGGTCGCCTACAATGAGCAGTTCTTC; CDR3: CASSWTSGVAYNEQFF
size: NA; J: TRBJ1-4; D: NA; V: TRBV30; DNA: TGTGCCTGGAGTGTGATGCAGGGAGTTGAAAAACTGTTTTTT; CDR3: CAWSVMQGVEKLFF
size: NA; J: TRBJ2-3; D: TRBD2; V: TRBV30; DNA: TGTGCCTGGAGTTGGGGGAGGGGCACAGATACGCAGTATTTT; CDR3: CAWSWGRGTDTQYF
size: NA; J: TRBJ2-4; D: NA; V: TRBV19; DNA: TGTGCCAGTAGTATGAGCAGGGCGGCCAAAAACATTCAGTACTTC; CDR3: CASSMSRAAKNIQYF
size: NA; J: TRBJ2-2; D: NA; V: TRBV5-1; DNA: TGCGCCAGCAGCTTGGGCTCAGGGGACACCGGGGAGCTGTTTTTT; CDR3: CASSLGSGDTGELFF
size: NA; J: TRBJ2-1; D: NA; V: TRBV27; DNA: TGTGCCAGCAGTGGGAGGTCCTTACTGTCCTACAATGAGCAGTTCTTC; CDR3: CASSGRSLLSYNEQFF
size: NA; J: TRBJ1-5; D: NA; V: TRBV23-1; DNA: TGCGCCAGCAGTCATTCGACAGTTAGGAATCAGCCCCAGCATTTT; CDR3: CASSHSTVRNQPQHF
size: NA; J: TRBJ1-1; D: TRBD1; V: TRBV19; DNA: TGTGCCAGTGTCCCGGGACAGGGACGGGGGCCTGAAGCTTTCTTT; CDR3: CASVPGQGRGPEAFF
size: NA; J: TRBJ1-4; D: TRBD1; V: TRBV5-1; DNA: TGCGCCAGCAGCTTAACTTCACAGGGGAGCACTAATGAAAAACTGTTTTTT; CDR3: CASSLTSQGSTNEKLFF
size: NA; J: TRBJ1-1; D: NA; V: TRBV9; DNA: TGTGCCAGCAGCGTCACCGGGGGGGGCACTGAAGCTTTCTTT; CDR3: CASSVTGGGTEAFF